This TCR beta chain was observed in a study of human T cells and chemical hapten exposure. Broader study findings: Large CDR3 similarity clusters arose significantly more often from expanded TCRs than from controls.

Sample time point: pre-sensitization, week 0. The treatment was: therapeutic diphenylcyclopropenone sensitization with weekly scalp DPC. Unfractionated whole blood was the source from which total RNA was extracted. Turning to this clonotype: Its antigen is unidentified.

The germline V gene encodes CDR1 SEHNR and CDR2 FQNEAQ (reference sequence). V lost 3 bases and J 4 bases, leaving 13 bases between the germline ends. The CDR3 runs 15 residues. TCRdb analysed the RACE reads with MiXCR anew, one entry per CDR3 protein. Of a few hundred thousand distinct CDR3 sequences listed, roughly 6% are singletons. The input for sequencing was whole blood, taken in connection with sensitization to the hapten diphenylcyclopropenone (DPC). The chain couples TRBV7-9 to TRBJ1-3; D not certain. This TCR was sampled from a woman aged 18-29 years with alopecia areata. Some clones in this sample may be carry-over from other donors' samples. DNA for the CDR3: TGTGCCAGCAGCTTGCCGAGGCGGTACGGAAACACCATATATTTT. This encodes CASSLPRRYGNTIYF.